The 9 T cell receptor beta chains given below trace back to one sample, sequenced in a study of T cells in Graves' hyperthyroidism and ophthalmopathy. Researchers took RNA transcripts and amplified the TCR beta CDR3 regions from them. The HTBI primer set served for first-round RT-PCR of the TCR CDR3. TCRdb analysed the multiplex PCR reads with MiXCR anew, one entry per CDR3 protein. This sample has about 58,000 distinct CDR3 sequences; 49% occur once, and the top ten carry roughly 12%. Sequencing used blood. Receptors were obtained from a woman in her twenties or thirties with Graves' ophthalmopathy.

This chain uses TRBV7-2 with TRBJ2-4; D is uncertain. The CDR3 is 12 residues long. Trimming removed 1 base at V and 3 bases at J, with 1 base between. CDR1 is SGHTA and CDR2 is FQGNSA in the germline V gene. The CDR3 nucleotides are TGTGCCAGCAGCTTAGTCAAAAACATTCAGTACTTC. This codes for CASSLVKNIQYF.

This clonotype was detected ten times or more. The V gene is TRBV28, the J gene TRBJ2-1, with D tentatively TRBD2 (7 bases). This CDR3 spans 14 amino acids. Trimming pared 5 bases from V and 7 bases from J, leaving 15 bases between. Germline CDR1 is MDHEN and CDR2 is SYDVKM. The DNA for the CDR3 is TGTGCCAGCAGTCCTCGGGGGGCGAGGAATGAGCAGTTCTTC. As protein: CASSPRGARNEQFF.

About this clonotype: At one end the junction does not follow the germline gene, possibly because of a read error. The CDR3 spells CASSLEGGNQPQHF. As DNA, the CDR3 is TGCGCTAGCAGCTTGGAAGGTGGCAATCAGCCCCAGCATTTT. This rearrangement joins TRBV5-1 to TRBJ1-5; unclear D gene. Germline-derived CDR1 and CDR2 are SGHRS and YFSETQ. CDR3 length: 14 residues.

This clonotype was observed a single time. The genes are TRBV7-9 and TRBJ2-1; D assignment may be TRBD1 or TRBD2 (5 bases each). The CDR3 spans 13 residues. Germline CDR1 is SEHNR and CDR2 is FQNEAQ (reference sequence). Between the trimmed V and J ends, which lost 11 bases and 5 bases, there was a span of 16 bases. As DNA, the CDR3 is TGTGCCGTCCCCTCAGGGAGAAACAATGAGCAGTTCTTC. This sequence encodes CAVPSGRNNEQFF.

On this clonotype: A read error is likely, as this CDR3 ends without the conserved phenylalanine or tryptophan. The DNA is left out, because the CDR3 cannot be placed on it with certainty; the CDR3 is given as TCRdb lists it. The chain is built from TRBV27 and TRBJ1-3. CDR1 and CDR2 from the germline V gene are MNHEY and SMNVEV (reference sequence). The CDR3 sequence runs 11 residues, both termini included. CDR3: CASSFLGQGNT.

The rearrangement links TRBV5-6 to TRBJ2-7; 11 bases match TRBD1. V lost 4 bases, J lost 7 bases, and 7 bases stayed unmatched. CDR3 length equals 14 residues. Germline V gene sequence: CDR1 SGHDT, CDR2 YYEEEE. CDR3 DNA: TGTGCCAGCAGCCGCGGGACAGGGGGGAGGGAGCAGTACTTC. It yields the protein CASSRGTGGREQYF.

The rearrangement links TRBV18 to TRBJ2-2, with 9 bases lining up with TRBD1. Unmatched junction bases numbered 7, after V lost 4 bases and J lost 4 bases. Germline V gene lookup returns CDR1 KGHSH and CDR2 LQKENI. The CDR3 extends over 16 amino acids. CDR3 residues: CASSRSGQGGTGELFF. CDR3 bases: TGTGCCAGCTCACGGTCGGGACAGGGTGGCACCGGGGAGCTGTTTTTT. Full variable domain (missing parts from reference TRBV18 and TRBJ2-2): NAGVMQNPRHLVRRRGQEARLRCSPMKGHSHVYWYRQLPEEGLKFMVYLQKENIIDESGMPKERFSAEFPKEGPSILRIQQVVRGDSAAYFCASSRSGQGGTGELFFGEGSRLTVL.

This sequence joins TRBV7-9 and TRBJ2-1; D is unresolved. Trimming removed 1 base at V and 5 bases at J, with 12 bases between. This CDR3 comprises 15 residues. CDR1 is SEHNR, CDR2 FQNEAQ, per germline (reference sequence). The chain's CDR3 is CASSLVGSGNNEQFF. The CDR3 DNA reads as TGTGCCAGCAGCTTAGTTGGGTCAGGAAACAATGAGCAGTTCTTC.

Note on this clonotype: Without the conserved terminal phenylalanine or tryptophan, this CDR3 likely stems from a read error. V usage is TRBV7-7 and J usage is TRBJ1-1, with D hard to call. The V gene's germline CDR1 is SSHAT and CDR2 FNYEAQ (reference sequence). The CDR3 consists of 13 residues. Written as DNA, the CDR3 is TGTGCTAGCAGCTCGCAGTCGAACACTGAAGCTTTCCTT. Translated, it gives CASSSQSNTEAFL.